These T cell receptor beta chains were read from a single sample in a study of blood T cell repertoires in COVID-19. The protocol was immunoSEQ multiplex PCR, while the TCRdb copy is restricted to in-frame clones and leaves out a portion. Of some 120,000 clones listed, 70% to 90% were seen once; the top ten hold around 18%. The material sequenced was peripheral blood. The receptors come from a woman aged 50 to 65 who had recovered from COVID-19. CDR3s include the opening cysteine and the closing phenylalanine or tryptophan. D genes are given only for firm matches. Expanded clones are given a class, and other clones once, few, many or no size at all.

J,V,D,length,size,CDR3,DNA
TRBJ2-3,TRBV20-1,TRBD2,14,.,CSASRASGRDTQYF,TGCAGTGCTAGTCGGGCTAGCGGGAGGGATACGCAGTATTTT
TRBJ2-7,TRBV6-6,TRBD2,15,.,CASSWGAGSPYEQYF,TGTGCCAGCAGTTGGGGAGCGGGGAGCCCCTACGAGCAGTACTTC
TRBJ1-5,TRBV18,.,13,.,CASSPSGYQPQHF,TGTGCCAGCTCACCATCCGGGTATCAGCCCCAGCATTTT
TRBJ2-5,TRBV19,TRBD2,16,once,CASSTSQGAGQETQYF,TGTGCCAGTAGTACCTCCCAGGGAGCGGGGCAAGAGACCCAGTACTTC
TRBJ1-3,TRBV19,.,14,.,CASSRGVSGNTIYF,TGTGCCAGTAGTCGGGGGGTTTCTGGAAACACCATATATTTT
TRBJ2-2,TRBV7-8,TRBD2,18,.,CASSPRKTSGGVAGELFF,TGTGCCAGCAGCCCCCGCAAAACTAGCGGGGGGGTCGCCGGGGAGCTGTTTTTT
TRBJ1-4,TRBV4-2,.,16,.,CASSQDNPGTNEKLFF,TGTGCCAGCAGCCAAGATAATCCGGGAACAAATGAAAAACTGTTTTTT
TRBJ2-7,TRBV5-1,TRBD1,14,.,CASRPGQGSYEQYF,TGCGCCAGCAGGCCGGGACAGGGGTCCTACGAGCAGTACTTC
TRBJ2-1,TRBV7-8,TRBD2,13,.,CASGFSGTVEQFF,TGTGCCAGCGGATTTAGCGGGACGGTTGAGCAGTTCTTC
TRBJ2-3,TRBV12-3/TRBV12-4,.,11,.,CASSLGAPQYF,TGTGCCAGCAGTTTGGGGGCCCCCCAGTATTTT
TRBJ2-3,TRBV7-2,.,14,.,CASSLEGGYYTQYF,TGTGCCAGCAGCTTAGAGGGGGGGTATTATACGCAGTATTTT
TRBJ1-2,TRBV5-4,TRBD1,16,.,CASSPPTGQSHYGYTF,TGTGCCAGCAGCCCACCTACGGGACAGTCCCACTATGGCTACACCTTC
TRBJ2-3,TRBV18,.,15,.,CASSRVGQRTDTQYF,TGTGCCAGCTCACGGGTCGGACAGCGCACAGATACGCAGTATTTT
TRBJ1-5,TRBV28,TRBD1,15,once,CASSSGSNRGQPQHF,TGTGCCAGCAGTTCTGGCTCCAACAGGGGACAGCCCCAGCATTTT
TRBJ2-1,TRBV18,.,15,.,CASSPMRISYNEQFF,TGTGCCAGCTCACCAATGCGAATCTCCTACAATGAGCAGTTCTTC
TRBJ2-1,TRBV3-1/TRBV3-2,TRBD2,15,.,CASSQGTSHYNEQFF,TGTGCCAGCAGCCAAGGGACTAGCCATTACAATGAGCAGTTCTTC
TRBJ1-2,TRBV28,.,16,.,CASSPPGGLGNYGYTF,TGTGCCAGCAGTCCCCCGGGGGGGTTGGGTAACTATGGCTACACCTTC
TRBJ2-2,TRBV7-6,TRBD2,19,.,CASSLDTSGRKIYIGELFF,TGTGCCAGCAGCTTAGATACTAGCGGGAGGAAGATTTATATCGGGGAGCTGTTTTTT
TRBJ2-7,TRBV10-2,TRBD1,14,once,CASTDGQGKSQQYF,TGCGCCAGCACTGATGGACAGGGCAAGTCCCAGCAGTACTTC
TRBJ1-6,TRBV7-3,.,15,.,CASSLTGDNNSPLHF,TGTGCCAGCAGCTTAACAGGGGACAATAATTCACCCCTCCACTTT
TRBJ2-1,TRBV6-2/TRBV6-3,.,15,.,CASSYVIVSYNEQFF,TGTGCCAGCAGTTACGTTATCGTCTCCTACAATGAGCAGTTCTTC
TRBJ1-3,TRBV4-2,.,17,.,CASSQDRDRMTGNTIYF,TGTGCCAGCAGCCAAGATCGAGACAGAATGACTGGAAACACCATATATTTT
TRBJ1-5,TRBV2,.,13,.,CASTSGERQPQHF,TGTGCCAGCACTTCGGGAGAACGGCAGCCCCAGCATTTT
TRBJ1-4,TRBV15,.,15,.,CATSRDHTGYEKLFF,TGTGCCACCAGCAGAGATCACACAGGGTATGAAAAACTGTTTTTT
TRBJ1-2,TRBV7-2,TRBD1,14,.,CASSPWTGDYGYTF,TGTGCCAGCAGCCCCTGGACAGGGGACTATGGCTACACCTTC
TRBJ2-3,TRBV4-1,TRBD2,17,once,CASSFDSLAGGRDTQYF,TGCGCCAGCAGCTTTGACTCCCTAGCGGGGGGCCGAGATACGCAGTATTTT